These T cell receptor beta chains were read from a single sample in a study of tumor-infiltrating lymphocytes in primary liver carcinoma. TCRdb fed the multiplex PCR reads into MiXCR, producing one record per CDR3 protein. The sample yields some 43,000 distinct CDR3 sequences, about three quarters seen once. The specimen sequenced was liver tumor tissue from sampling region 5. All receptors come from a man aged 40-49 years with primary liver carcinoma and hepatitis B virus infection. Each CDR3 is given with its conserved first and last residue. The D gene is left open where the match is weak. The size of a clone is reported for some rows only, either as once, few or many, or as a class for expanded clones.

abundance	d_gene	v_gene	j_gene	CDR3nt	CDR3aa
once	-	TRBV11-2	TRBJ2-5	TGCGCCAGCAGCTCATTGGGAGACACCCAGTACTTC	CASSSLGDTQYF
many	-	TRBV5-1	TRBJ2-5	TGCGCCAGCAGCTTGGGACAAGAGACCCAGTACTTC	CASSLGQETQYF
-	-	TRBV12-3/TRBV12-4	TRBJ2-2	TGTACCAGCAGTTTGTTGGCGGGAATAGTCACCGGGGAGCTGTTTTTT	CTSSLLAGIVTGELFF
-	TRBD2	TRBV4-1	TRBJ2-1	TGCGCTAGCAGCCAAGCCGCGACTAGCGTCTACAATGAGCAGTTCTTC	CASSQAATSVYNEQFF
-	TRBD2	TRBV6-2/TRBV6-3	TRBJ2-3	TGTGCCAGCAATTACGTCGCGGGAGTGGGAGATACGCAGTATTTT	CASNYVAGVGDTQYF
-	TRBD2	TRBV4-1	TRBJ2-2	TGCGCCAGCAGTCTAGCGGGAGATGACATCGGTGAGCTGTTTTTT	CASSLAGDDIGELFF
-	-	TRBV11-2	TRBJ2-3	TGTGCCAGCAGCTTTCGGGAGAGCAAAGATACACAGTATTTT	CASSFRESKDTQYF
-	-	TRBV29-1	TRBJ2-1	TGTAGCGTTCCCCGGACGCCTCAATTCAATGAGCAGTTCTTC	CSVPRTPQFNEQFF
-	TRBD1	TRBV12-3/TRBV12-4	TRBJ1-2	TGTACCAGCAGTTTAGTAGGGGGCGGCTATGCCTACATCTTC	CTSSLVGGGYAYIF
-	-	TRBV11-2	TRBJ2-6	TGTGACAGCAGCTTAGGGTCAGGGCACAGCTCTGGGACCAACGTCCTGACTTTC	CDSSLGSGHSSGTNVLTF
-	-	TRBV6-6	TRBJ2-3	TGTGCCAGCAGTTCGGGGCAGCGAAGCACAGATACGCAGTATTTT	CASSSGQRSTDTQYF
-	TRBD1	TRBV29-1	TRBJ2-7	TGCGGCTTTATTACAGGGGGCAGCCCCTACGAGCAGTACTTC	CGFITGGSPYEQYF
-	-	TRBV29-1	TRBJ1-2	TGCAGCGTAGGGGGGAGCTCGAGAGGCTACACCTTC	CSVGGSSRGYTF
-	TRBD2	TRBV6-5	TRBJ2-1	TGTGCCTCCAGGCCGGAGGGACTAGCCATGGGTGAGCAGTTCTTC	CASRPEGLAMGEQFF
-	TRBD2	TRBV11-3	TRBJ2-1	TGTGCCAGCAGCTTAGATCCCAATGGGGGAGGGCTGGTCTACAATGAGCAGTTCTTC	CASSLDPNGGGLVYNEQFF
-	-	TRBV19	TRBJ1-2	TGTGCCAGTAGTTTACGGACCCTTCGGTCTAACTATAGCTACACCTTC	CASSLRTLRSNYSYTF
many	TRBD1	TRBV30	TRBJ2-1	TGTGCCTGGAGTGTACAGGGGGCCTACAATGAGCAGTTCTTC	CAWSVQGAYNEQFF
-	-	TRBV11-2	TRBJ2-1	TGTGCCAGCAGCTTAACTGATACCTATGAGCAGTCCTTC	CASSLTDTYEQSF
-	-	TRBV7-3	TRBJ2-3	TGTGCCAGCAGCCTTCTAGGGCGCCAGGCAGATACGCAGTATTTT	CASSLLGRQADTQYF
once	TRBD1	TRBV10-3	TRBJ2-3	TGTGCCGTTAGTGAGTCTACAGGGGTTCCCACAGATACGCAGTATTTT	CAVSESTGVPTDTQYF
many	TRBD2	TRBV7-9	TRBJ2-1	TGTGCCAGCAGCTTAGCTCTAGCGGGAGATGAGCAGTTCTTC	CASSLALAGDEQFF
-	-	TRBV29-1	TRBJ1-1	TGCAGAGCCCAGAAGTTGACCCGGGAGGGTGAAGCTATCTTT	CRAQKLTREGEAIF
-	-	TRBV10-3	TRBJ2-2	TGTGCCACCAGGGCGGGACGGAAGAACACCGGGGAACTGTTTTTT	CATRAGRKNTGELFF
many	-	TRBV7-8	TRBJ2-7	TGTGCCAGCAGCTTAGGGACTGGATACGAGCAGTACTTC	CASSLGTGYEQYF
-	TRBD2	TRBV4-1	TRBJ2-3	TGTGCCAGCAGCCAAGAACCTAGCGGCACAGATACGCAGTGTTTT	CASSQEPSGTDTQCF
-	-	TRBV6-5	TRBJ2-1	TGTGCCAACAGTTGGCAGGATAGGGGCAATGAGCAGTTCTTC	CANSWQDRGNEQFF
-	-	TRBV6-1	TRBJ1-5	TGTGTGACCCTCTCTCAGGGAGGCAGGAATCAGCCCCAGCATTTT	CVTLSQGGRNQPQHF
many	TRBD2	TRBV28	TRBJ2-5	TGTGCCAGCAGGACTAGCGGGAGGGCCGAGACCCAGTACTTC	CASRTSGRAETQYF
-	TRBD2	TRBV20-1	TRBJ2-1	TGCAATGCTAGTACGCTAGCGGGGGGATACAATGGGCAGTTCTTC	CNASTLAGGYNGQFF
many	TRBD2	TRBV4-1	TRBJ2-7	TGCGCCAGCAGCCAAGATCACAGCGGGAGGTACGAGCAGTACTTC	CASSQDHSGRYEQYF
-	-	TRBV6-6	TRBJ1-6	TGTGCCAGTGCCCCCAGAGGGAAAGATTCACCCCCCTACTTT	CASAPRGKDSPPYF
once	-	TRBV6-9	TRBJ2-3	TGTGCCAGCAATTACCTCTACGGTAGCCGCACAGATACGCAGTATTTT	CASNYLYGSRTDTQYF
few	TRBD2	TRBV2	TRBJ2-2	TGTGCCAGCAGTGTCGGACTAGACGGGGAGCTGTTTTTT	CASSVGLDGELFF
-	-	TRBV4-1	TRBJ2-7	TGCGCCAGCAGTCAATGGCCTCTCCCGGGACTCTCTACTCCCTACGATCAGTACTTC	CASSQWPLPGLSTPYDQYF
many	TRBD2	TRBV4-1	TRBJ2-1	TGCGCCAGCAGCCAAGCCTTTCTGCGGGAGACCGACAATGAGCAGTTCTTC	CASSQAFLRETDNEQFF
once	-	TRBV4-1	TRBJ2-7	TGCGCCAGCAGTCTTCTACCCGACGATCTTGAGCCCGGACAGTACTTC	CASSLLPDDLEPGQYF
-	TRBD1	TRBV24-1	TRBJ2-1	TGTGCCACCAGCGATCTTCAACGGACAGGGAACGATGAGCAGTTCTTC	CATSDLQRTGNDEQFF
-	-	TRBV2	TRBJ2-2	TGTGCCAGCAGTCCCCGCGACATCGGGGAGCTGTTTTTT	CASSPRDIGELFF
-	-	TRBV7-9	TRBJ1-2	TGTGCCAGCAGCCCTTACTGGCTGGGAGGGAACTATGGCTACACCTTC	CASSPYWLGGNYGYTF
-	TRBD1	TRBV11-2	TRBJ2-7	TGTGCCATCAGCATCGACCCGCCGGGACAGGGAAGCTACGTTCAGTACTTC	CAISIDPPGQGSYVQYF
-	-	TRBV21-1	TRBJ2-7	TGTGCCAGTAGCATAGTGGTCTATGAGGGGACTAGCGGGAGTCCTAACTACGAGCAGTACTTC	CASSIVVYEGTSGSPNYEQYF
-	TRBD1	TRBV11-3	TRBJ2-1	TGTGCCAGCAACCCAACAGGGGCGGGCTACAATGAGCAGTTCTTC	CASNPTGAGYNEQFF
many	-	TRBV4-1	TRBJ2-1	TGCGCCAGCAGCCAAGATCGCCGGGCCCTTATGAGTAAACGGGGTGAGCAGTTCTTC	CASSQDRRALMSKRGEQFF
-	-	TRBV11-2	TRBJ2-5	TGTGCCAGCAGATTAGGGGGGCTAGAAGAGATCCAGTACTTC	CASRLGGLEEIQYF
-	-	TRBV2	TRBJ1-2	TGTGCCAGCAGTAATGGGAATAACTATGGCTACACCTTC	CASSNGNNYGYTF
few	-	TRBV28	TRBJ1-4	TGTGCCAGCAGTCAAACCCAGGGGAACCCGAAAGGAAAACTGTTTTTT	CASSQTQGNPKGKLFF
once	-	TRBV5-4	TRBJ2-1	TGTGCCAGCAGCCCCGGTTCGGGCAGATCATACAATGACCAGTTCTTC	CASSPGSGRSYNDQFF
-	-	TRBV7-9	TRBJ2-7	TGTGCCAGCAGCTTAGGGGGAAATGATTACGAGCAGTACTTC	CASSLGGNDYEQYF
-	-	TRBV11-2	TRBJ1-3	TGTGCCAGTAGCTTAGATCTAGACTACTATGGAGACACCATATATTTT	CASSLDLDYYGDTIYF
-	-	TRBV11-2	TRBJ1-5	TGTGCCAGCAGCTTAGGTCCACAGGGTTCAGGTCAGCCCCAGCATTTT	CASSLGPQGSGQPQHF
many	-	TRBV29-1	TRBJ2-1	TGCAGCGGAAGTCAGGGGAGGGGGCTGGATGAGCAGTTCTTC	CSGSQGRGLDEQFF
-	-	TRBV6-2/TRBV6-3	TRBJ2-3	TGTGTCAGCAGTTACCGGGATGAAACAGATACACAGTATTTT	CVSSYRDETDTQYF